The 18 T cell receptor beta chains listed next were all sequenced from one sample in a study of cytomegalovirus exposure and HLA in healthy donors. The data were produced by immunoSEQ multiplex PCR, yet TCRdb's version contains in-frame clones alone and is incomplete. Of 210,000 or so clones in the sample, 88% were seen once. Sequencing input: PBMCs. Receptor source: a woman younger than 30 in good health and CMV-seronegative.

This chain joins TRBV4-1 and TRBJ2-2; 12 bases agree with TRBD2. This CDR3 has 20 residues. Unmatched junction bases numbered 18, after V lost 4 bases and J lost 6 bases. Germline V CDR1 and CDR2: MGHRA, YSYEKL. CDR3 bases: TGCGCCAGCAGCCCCCTTGTTTACGCTCTAGCGGGAGGGTCGTCCGGGGAGCTGTTTTTT. Translated, it gives CASSPLVYALAGGSSGELFF.

In this sample, this clone turned up a few times. This chain connects TRBV5-1 to TRBJ1-1, with a tentative D call TRBD1 (5 bases). This CDR3 comprises 14 residues. Per the germline V gene, CDR1 is SGHRS and CDR2 is YFSETQ. The V end lost 1 base, the J end lost 0 bases, and 7 bases lay between the germline ends. The CDR3 DNA sequence: TGCGCCAGCAGCTTGTCAGGGATGAACACTGAAGCTTTCTTT. As protein: CASSLSGMNTEAFF.

V and J are TRBV15 and TRBJ1-2, with no clear D. Trimming stripped 0 bases from V and 4 bases from J, with 6 bases between. CDR3 length: 13 amino acids. The germline V gene encodes CDR1 LNHNV and CDR2 YYDKDF (reference sequence). CDR3 loop: CATSRDQIYGYTF. CDR3 bases: TGTGCCACCAGCAGAGATCAAATCTATGGCTACACCTTC.

The chain links TRBV4-2 to TRBJ2-3, with 8 positions matching TRBD2. CDR1 and CDR2 (germline): LGHNA, YNFKEQ. After removal of 0 bases from V and 0 bases from J, the junction contained 2 bases not matched to a gene. The CDR3 extends over 16 amino acids. CDR3: CASSQDGLASTDTQYF. DNA for the CDR3: TGTGCCAGCAGCCAAGATGGACTAGCCAGCACAGATACGCAGTATTTT.

The chain couples TRBV27 to TRBJ1-5, with 9 bases that match TRBD1. CDR3 length: 15 amino acids. With 4 bases clipped from V and 0 bases from J, the junction kept 1 base outside the gene matches. Germline CDR1 MNHEY, CDR2 SMNVEV (reference sequence). As DNA, the CDR3 is TGTGCCAGCAGTTGGACAGGGGCTAGCAATCAGCCCCAGCATTTT. Its translation: CASSWTGASNQPQHF.

The chain is built from TRBV21-1 and TRBJ2-1; TRBD1 is the table's D call, not checked against the DNA. TRBV21-1 is reported as a pseudogene. The CDR3 extends over 15 amino acids. This CDR3 reads CASSKGIDRLNEQFF. In DNA, the CDR3 is TGTGCCAGCAGCAAAGGTATTGACAGACTGAATGAGCAGTTCTTC.

The gene calls are TRBV7-3 and TRBJ2-7, with 8 bases fitting TRBD1. Per the germline V gene, CDR1 is SGHTA and CDR2 is FQGTGA. V gave up 2 bases and J gave up 2 bases; unmatched junction bases: 2. The CDR3 is made up of 14 amino acids. For the CDR3, the DNA is TGTGCCAGCAGCTTAGGGACAGGACCCTACGAGCAGTACTTC. Residues: CASSLGTGPYEQYF.

The CDR3 region has the DNA TGTGCCAGCAGTTTGGCGGGAGTTTTAGGGGAGACCCAGTACTTC. Translation: CASSLAGVLGETQYF. This rearrangement joins TRBV27 to TRBJ2-5, with 7 bases matching TRBD2. CDR3 length: 15 residues. Germline V gene data show CDR1 as MNHEY and CDR2 as SMNVEV (reference sequence). V dropped 3 bases and J dropped 5; count of bases not matched to a gene: 9.

This clone was found many times. This sequence joins TRBV5-1 and TRBJ2-5; TRBD1 matches at 7 bases. With V trimmed by 0 bases and J by 2 bases, 1 base remained unmatched. Germline V CDR1 and CDR2: SGHRS, YFSETQ. The CDR3 totals 14 residues. CDR3 sequence: CASSLARGQETQYF. CDR3 DNA: TGCGCCAGCAGCTTGGCCAGGGGGCAAGAGACCCAGTACTTC.

This chain joins TRBV28 and TRBJ2-7; tentative D call: TRBD2 (6 bases). CDR1 and CDR2 from the germline V gene are MDHEN and SYDVKM. The CDR3 consists of 14 residues. Trimming cost V 6 bases and J 0 bases, with 12 bases left between them. The CDR3 bases are TGTGCCAGCAGGGGGACTCTTAGCTCCTACGAGCAGTACTTC. Translated, it gives CASRGTLSSYEQYF.

The V and J genes are TRBV5-4 and TRBJ1-2, with D tentatively TRBD1 (5 bases). Germline V CDR1 and CDR2: SGHNT, YYREEE (reference sequence). This CDR3 is built from 11 residues. Deletions cut 3 bases from V and 8 bases from J, with 8 bases between. CDR3 amino acids: CASSSRQGYTF. The CDR3 region has the DNA TGTGCCAGCAGCTCAAGACAGGGCTACACCTTC.

V and J are TRBV5-1 and TRBJ2-7; possible D gene TRBD2, 6 bases. This CDR3 has 17 residues. The germline V gene encodes CDR1 SGHRS and CDR2 YFSETQ. Deletions cut 0 bases from V and 4 bases from J, with 20 bases between. CDR3 protein: CASSLERVGSKTYEQYF. CDR3 nucleotide sequence: TGCGCCAGCAGCTTGGAGCGGGTCGGGAGCAAGACGTACGAGCAGTACTTC.

The chain carries TRBV9 and TRBJ2-3, with TRBD1 as a possible D gene (5 bases). V was cut by 0 bases and J by 0 bases, with 11 bases left in between. This CDR3 contains 16 residues. CDR1 is SGDLS, CDR2 YYNGEE, per germline. CDR3 in amino acids: CASSVAPQGSTDTQYF. The CDR3 bases are TGTGCCAGCAGCGTAGCTCCCCAGGGTAGCACAGATACGCAGTATTTT.

The chain couples TRBV5-1 to TRBJ1-2, with 8 bases fitting TRBD1. Germline CDR1 is SGHRS and CDR2 is YFSETQ. V trimming: 2 bases; J trimming: 6 bases; junction bases outside the gene matches: 15. This CDR3 contains 17 residues. Here the CDR3 reads CASSLAPGGQGGDGYTF. In nucleotides, the CDR3 is TGCGCCAGCAGCTTAGCCCCCGGAGGACAGGGAGGCGATGGCTACACCTTC.

This clone occurred a few times. The chain employs TRBV5-4 and TRBJ2-7; possible D gene TRBD1, 5 bases. The CDR3 is 13 residues long. Germline CDR1 reads SGHNT; CDR2 reads YYREEE (reference sequence). The V end lost 1 base, the J end lost 2 bases, and 7 bases lay between the germline ends. The CDR3 DNA is TGTGCCAGCAGCTTGACAGGAGCCTACGAGCAGTACTTC. It is translated as CASSLTGAYEQYF.

CDR3 sequence (DNA): TGTGCCTGGAGTCGGCTAGCGGGAGCCGGGGAGCTGTTTTTT. Translated: CAWSRLAGAGELFF. The J gene is TRBJ2-2, the V gene TRBV30, with TRBD2 identical over 10 bases. CDR1 is GTSNPN, CDR2 SVGIG, per germline (reference sequence). With V trimmed by 2 bases and J by 6 bases, 3 bases remained unmatched. This CDR3 is built from 14 residues.

The chain joins TRBV5-6 to TRBJ2-5; 7 nucleotides match TRBD1. The trim removed 4 bases at V and 4 bases at J, leaving 7 bases unmatched. This CDR3 spans 14 amino acids. The germline gives CDR1 SGHDT, CDR2 YYEEEE. This CDR3 reads CASSRTGRRETQYF. DNA of the CDR3: TGTGCCAGCAGCCGGACAGGTAGAAGAGAGACCCAGTACTTC.

This clone appeared once. This rearrangement joins TRBV19 to TRBJ2-5; D ambiguous. V shed 2 bases and J shed 3 bases, with 16 bases lying between them. Germline lookup yields CDR1 LNHDA and CDR2 SQIVND (reference sequence). The CDR3 has 16 amino acids. The CDR3 bases are TGTGCCAGTAGTATATGGCCAGGCCCCAAGAAAGAGACCCAGTACTTC. Translation gives CASSIWPGPKKETQYF.